The 10 T cell receptor beta chains below come from one sample, sequenced in a study of chemoradiotherapy in HPV16-positive cancers. This table comes from immunoSEQ multiplex PCR, and its TCRdb copy is limited to in-frame clones, with some not included. The table records 30,000 or so clones, about 89% of them present only once. The specimen comprised blood, sampled from a patient who underwent chemoradiotherapy. Source of these receptors: a human donor with HPV-associated anogenital cancer.

CDR3 in DNA: TGTGCCAGCAGTGGCTATAACTACGAGCAGTACTTC. Translating it yields CASSGYNYEQYF. The gene calls are TRBV2 and TRBJ2-7; D remains ambiguous. Germline V CDR1 and CDR2: SNHLY, FYNNEI. The CDR3 totals 12 residues. Trimming removed 4 bases at V and 3 bases at J, with 7 bases between.

This chain uses TRBV18 with TRBJ1-6, with D perhaps matching TRBD1 (5 bases). The CDR3 extends over 18 amino acids. The germline gives CDR1 KGHSH, CDR2 LQKENI. V lost 2 bases and J 0 bases, leaving 14 bases between the germline ends. DNA of the CDR3: TGTGCCAGCTCACCAGGAGTAGACAGCTTCTCCTATAATTCACCCCTCCACTTT. It yields the protein CASSPGVDSFSYNSPLHF.

Points on this clone: One end of the junction does not line up with germline, which may come from a read error. The chain carries TRBV18 and TRBJ1-5; 7 nucleotides align to TRBD1. This CDR3 has 14 residues. CDR1 is KGHSH, CDR2 LQKENI, per germline. The CDR3 is CASSTPGGVESQHF. As DNA, the CDR3 is TGTGCCAGCTCAACACCAGGGGGGGTAGAGTCCCAGCATTTT. The full variable domain, with the rest looked up from reference TRBV18 and TRBJ1-5, is NAGVMQNPRHLVRRRGQEARLRCSPMKGHSHVYWYRQLPEEGLKFMVYLQKENIIDESGMPKERFSAEFPKEGPSILRIQQVVRGDSAAYFCASSTPGGVESQHFGDGTRLSIL.

This CDR3 is CASSLRPGVNEQFF. CDR3 in DNA: TGTGCCAGCAGCTTAAGGCCAGGGGTGAATGAGCAGTTCTTC. The V call is TRBV7-2, the J call TRBJ2-1; D perhaps matches TRBD1 (6 bases). Germline assignment: CDR1 SGHTA and CDR2 FQGNSA. The CDR3 spans 14 residues. Trimming removed 2 bases at V and 7 bases at J, with 12 bases between.

The chain recombines TRBV7-9 with TRBJ1-5, with D maybe TRBD1 (5 bases). CDR3 length: 12 amino acids. V was cut by 1 base and J by 11 bases, with 9 bases left in between. The V gene's germline CDR1 is SEHNR and CDR2 FQNEAQ (reference sequence). CDR3 nucleotides: TGTGCCAGCAGCTTAGGCGGCAGGGCCCAGCATTTT. It translates to CASSLGGRAQHF. The full variable domain, with the rest looked up from reference TRBV7-9 and TRBJ1-5, is DTGVSQNPRHKITKRGQNVTFRCDPISEHNRLYWYRQTLGQGPEFLTYFQNEAQLEKSRLLSDRFSAERPKGSFSTLEIQRTEQGDSAMYLCASSLGGRAQHFGDGTRLSIL.

V is TRBV21-1 and J is TRBJ2-5; the table's D call, TRBD2, has no DNA check behind it. TRBV21-1 is recorded as a pseudogene. This CDR3 spans 15 amino acids. CDR3: CASSKTELSQETQYF. The CDR3 DNA reads TGTGCCAGCAGCAAGACGGAGCTCTCTCAAGAGACCCAGTACTTC.

This chain uses TRBV6-1 with TRBJ2-7; TRBD2 matches 7 bases. V lost 0 bases to trimming and J lost 2 bases; unmatched junction nucleotides: 4. The CDR3 consists of 15 residues. Germline lookup yields CDR1 MNHNS and CDR2 SASEGT. CDR3 in DNA: TGTGCCAGCAGTGAAGCCCTAGCGGATGCCTACGAGCAGTACTTC. Protein: CASSEALADAYEQYF.

On this clone: The germline gene is not matched at one end of the junction; a read error may be the cause. The chain uses TRBV7-2 and TRBJ2-3, with TRBD2 matching over 7 bases. The germline V gene has CDR1 SGHTA and CDR2 FQGNSA. The CDR3 is 12 amino acids. CDR3 sequence reads: CASSLNGGGGGF. DNA of the CDR3: TGTGCCAGCAGCTTAAATGGCGGGGGAGGAGGTTTT.

The chain carries TRBV7-9 and TRBJ2-3, with TRBD1 matching over 11 bases. The CDR3 runs to 15 residues. V trimming: 10 bases; J trimming: 5 bases; junction bases outside the gene matches: 11. CDR1 SEHNR and CDR2 FQNEAQ come from the germline V gene (reference sequence). This CDR3 reads CATDRDRGSGDTQYF. CDR3 nucleotide sequence: TGTGCCACCGACCGGGACAGGGGGTCTGGAGATACGCAGTATTTT.

A remark on this clone: One end of the junction varies from germline; a read error may be responsible. The chain recombines TRBV7-7 with TRBJ2-2; TRBD1 aligns across 7 bases. CDR1 is SSHAT and CDR2 is FNYEAQ in the germline V gene (reference sequence). This CDR3 region has 15 residues. CDR3 region: CASSTTLDRVGELFF. The CDR3 nucleotides read TGTGCTAGCAGCACAACCCTCGACAGGGTCGGGGAGCTGTTTTTT.